What follows describes a single TCR beta chain. The run of the v3.0 immunoSEQ assay was at survey level. Libraries were prepared by immunoSEQ multiplex PCR; TCRdb keeps only in-frame clonotypes and omits some of them. The top ten hold 2.7% of the sample, which has about 30,000 clones, almost 95% seen once. This sample is part of a study of long-term antiretroviral therapy in people with HIV. Background on the study: Samples collected earliest predate the 2015 immediate-ART recommendation by about a decade.

Among participants with HIV, every one received treatment in the United States. Germline V gene data show CDR1 as SSHAT and CDR2 as FNYEAQ (reference sequence). This CDR3 comprises 15 residues. The junction had 2 bases not matched to a gene; V was cut back by 4 bases and J by 4 bases. Specimen: unsorted PBMCs, collected just over 7.3 years after starting antiretroviral therapy. This clonotype originated in a man aged 50-60 years with HIV. V and J are TRBV7-7 and TRBJ2-3; 13 bases are shared with TRBD2. The CDR3 DNA reads as TGTGCCAGCAGCTATGGACTAGCGGGAGCAGATACGCAGTATTTT. It codes for CASSYGLAGADTQYF.